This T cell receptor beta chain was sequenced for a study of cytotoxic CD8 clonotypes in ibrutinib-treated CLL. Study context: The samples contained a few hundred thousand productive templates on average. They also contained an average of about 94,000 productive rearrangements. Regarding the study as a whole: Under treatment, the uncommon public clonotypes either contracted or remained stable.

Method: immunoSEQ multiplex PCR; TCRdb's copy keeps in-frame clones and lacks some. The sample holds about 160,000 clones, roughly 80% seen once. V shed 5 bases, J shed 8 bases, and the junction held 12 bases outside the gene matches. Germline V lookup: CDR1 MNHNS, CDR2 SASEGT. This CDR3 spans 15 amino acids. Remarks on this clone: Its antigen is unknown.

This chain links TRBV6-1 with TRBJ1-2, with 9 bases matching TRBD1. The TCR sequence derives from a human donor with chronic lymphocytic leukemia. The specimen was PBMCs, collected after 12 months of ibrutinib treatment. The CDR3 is CASSSPRDRVKGYTF. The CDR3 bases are TGTGCCAGCAGTTCTCCCCGGGACAGGGTGAAGGGCTACACCTTC.